This T cell receptor beta chain came from a study of cytomegalovirus exposure and HLA in healthy donors. Use of 60 Vbeta and 13 Jbeta primers characterized the PCR. Assay: immunoSEQ multiplex PCR; the TCRdb copy retains only in-frame clones and omits some. There are about 160,000 clones in the sample; 80% to 90% occur only once, and 2% to 3% lies in the top ten. CDR1 LNHDA and CDR2 SQIVND come from the germline V gene (reference sequence). CDR3 length: 15 amino acids. Trimming removed 3 bases from V and 3 bases from J, with 13 bases in between. Findings and limits, study-wide: Reports state that TCR beta sequences accurately predicted most subjects' HLA-A and HLA-B alleles. As immune exposure information, only CMV serostatus was available. In a later analysis, V- and J-gene trimming of beta chains associated with a DCLRE1C missense variant, replicated independently.

A word on this clone: What it binds is unknown.

The sample comprised PBMCs. This receptor was taken from a male donor in good health and CMV-seronegative. The rearrangement uses TRBV19 and TRBJ2-3, with D possibly matching TRBD2 (6 bases). The CDR3 loop is CASSIGGRGTDTQYF. In DNA form, the CDR3 reads TGTGCCAGTAGTATCGGAGGGAGAGGAACAGATACGCAGTATTTT.